This section outlines one T cell receptor (beta chain) sequence together with its context. This clone was seen ten or more times. The antigen it binds to is not known. No much larger clone is present one base from it, and per-base qualities are unavailable. As encoded in the germline V gene, CDR1 is MGHRA while CDR2 is YSYEKL. Ends trimmed: V by 1 base, J by 7 bases; bases unmatched to a gene: 5. The CDR3 contains 15 residues, cysteine and phenylalanine counted. Of the read, only the CDR3 DNA is kept; its 45 bases are in frame from base 1. TCRbeta CDR3 regions were amplified from genomic DNA using the immunoSEQ Assay, a bias-controlled multiplex PCR. Per the original workflow: Within the assay, amplification of reference gene primers was used to estimate how many nucleated cells each sample contained. To quantify the absolute abundance of each unique TCRbeta CDR3 rearrangement, sequence reads were collapsed and filtered. For each sample, productive Simpson clonality was calculated by taking the square root of Simpson's diversity index across productive rearrangements. TCRdb mirrors the immuneACCESS table, restricted to in-frame sequences. Some clones are absent from its copies; in checked studies, under half trace to an unresolved V gene, and the reason for the others is unknown. The V and J calls and clone size are taken from that table; D and trimming were inferred from the DNA. Present in this sample are 70,000 to 100,000 clones, roughly 80% of which were seen just once. The ten top clones hold roughly 16% of the sample.

The collaborating institutions used their own protocols to collect whole blood in K2EDTA tubes. For TCRbeta analysis, collaborator samples were shipped as frozen whole blood, as isolated PBMCs, or as DNA extracted from either sample type. This entry comes from a study of blood T cell repertoires in COVID-19 (dated by TCRdb to between 2020 and 2021). Describing the broader study: Samples from collaborators originated in the United States, Italy and Spain and spanned both the acute and convalescent phases of COVID-19. The material from the prospective study consisted of cDNA or gDNA derived from T cells, B-cell-depleted T cells, or PBMCs. The dataset comprised deeply sampled blood TCRbeta repertoires from subjects exposed to, actively infected with, or recovered from COVID-19. The repertoires were released in a freely available public database meant as a resource for research on the immune response to SARS-CoV-2. The samples were drawn from two sources: the first 160 participants of the ongoing ImmuneRACE study, and 1,200 or so subjects contributed by 6 global collaborators. Nearly every sample came with metadata listing a de-identified subject ID, COVID-19 status, age in years and sex. Where available, HLA class I and class II types were obtained from metadata supplied by the sample provider rather than from assay-based typing. What the research found in general, with its limitations: The amount of clinical and demographic metadata varied by source and participant and was provided uncurated.

This chain is built from TRBV4-1 and TRBJ2-2, and TRBD1 aligns with 8 junction nucleotides. This clonotype originated in a woman over 75 with acute or convalescent COVID-19. Sample: peripheral blood. The CDR3: CASSQAETGVGELFF. The DNA reads as follows: TGCGCCAGCAGCCAAGCTGAGACAGGGGTCGGGGAGCTGTTTTTT.